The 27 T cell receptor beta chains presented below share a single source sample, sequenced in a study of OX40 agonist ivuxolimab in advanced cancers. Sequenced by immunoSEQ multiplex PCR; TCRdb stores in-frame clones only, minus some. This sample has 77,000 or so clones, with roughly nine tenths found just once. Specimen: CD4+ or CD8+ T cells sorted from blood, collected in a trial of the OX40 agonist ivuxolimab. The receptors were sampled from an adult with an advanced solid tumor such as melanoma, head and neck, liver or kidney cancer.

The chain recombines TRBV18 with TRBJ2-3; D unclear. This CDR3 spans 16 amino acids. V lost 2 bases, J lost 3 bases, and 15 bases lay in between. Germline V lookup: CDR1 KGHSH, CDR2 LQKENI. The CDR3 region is CASSPDQEFSTDTQYF. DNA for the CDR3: TGTGCCAGCTCACCAGATCAGGAATTTTCGACAGATACGCAGTATTTT.

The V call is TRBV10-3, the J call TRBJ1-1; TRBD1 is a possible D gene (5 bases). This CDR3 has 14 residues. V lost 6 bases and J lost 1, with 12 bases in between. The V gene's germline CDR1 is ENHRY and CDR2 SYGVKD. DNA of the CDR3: TGTGCCATCAGAGAGGGACCGGCGAACACTGAAGCTTTCTTT. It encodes CAIREGPANTEAFF.

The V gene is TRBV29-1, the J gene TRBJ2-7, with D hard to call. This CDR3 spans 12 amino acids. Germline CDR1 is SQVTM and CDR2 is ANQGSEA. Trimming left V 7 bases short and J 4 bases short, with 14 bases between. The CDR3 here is CSASLGVYEQYF. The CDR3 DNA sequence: TGCAGCGCCTCACTGGGTGTATACGAGCAGTACTTC.

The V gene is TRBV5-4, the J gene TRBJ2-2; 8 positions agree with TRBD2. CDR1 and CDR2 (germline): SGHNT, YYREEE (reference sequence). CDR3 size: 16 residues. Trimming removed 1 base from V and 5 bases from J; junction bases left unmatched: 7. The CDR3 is CASSLFGAGGTGELFF. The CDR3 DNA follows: TGTGCCAGCAGCTTGTTTGGGGCGGGAGGTACCGGGGAGCTGTTTTTT. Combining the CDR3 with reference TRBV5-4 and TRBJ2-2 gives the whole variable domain ETGVTQSPTHLIKTRGQQVTLRCSSQSGHNTVSWYQQALGQGPQFIFQYYREEENGRGNFPPRFSGLQFPNYSSELNVNALELDDSALYLCASSLFGAGGTGELFFGEGSRLTVL.

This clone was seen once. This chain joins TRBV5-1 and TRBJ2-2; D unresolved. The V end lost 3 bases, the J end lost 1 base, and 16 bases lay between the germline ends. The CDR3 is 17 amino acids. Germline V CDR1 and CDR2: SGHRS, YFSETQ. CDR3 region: CASSSAPYGGNTGELFF. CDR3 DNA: TGCGCCAGCAGCTCGGCCCCATACGGTGGGAACACCGGGGAGCTGTTTTTT.

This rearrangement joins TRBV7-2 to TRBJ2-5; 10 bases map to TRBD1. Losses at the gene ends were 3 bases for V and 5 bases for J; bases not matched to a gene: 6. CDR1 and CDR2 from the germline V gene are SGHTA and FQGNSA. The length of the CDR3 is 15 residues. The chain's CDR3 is CASSFDRGRKETQYF. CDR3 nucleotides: TGTGCCAGCAGCTTCGACAGGGGGCGAAAGGAGACCCAGTACTTC.

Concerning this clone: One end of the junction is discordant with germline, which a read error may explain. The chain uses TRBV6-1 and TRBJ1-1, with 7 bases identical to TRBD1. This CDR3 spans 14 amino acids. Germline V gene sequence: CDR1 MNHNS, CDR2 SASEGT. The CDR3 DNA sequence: TGTGCCAGCACTGAAACAGGGGTGAACACTGAAGCTTTCTTT. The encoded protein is CASTETGVNTEAFF.

CDR3 nucleotides: TGTGCCAGCTCACCCACTTTTCGAGACACTGAAGCTTTCTTT. This sequence encodes CASSPTFRDTEAFF. J is TRBJ1-1 and V is TRBV18; D is ambiguous. This CDR3 spans 14 amino acids. Trimming pared 3 bases from V and 3 bases from J, leaving 11 bases between. CDR1 is KGHSH, CDR2 LQKENI, per germline.

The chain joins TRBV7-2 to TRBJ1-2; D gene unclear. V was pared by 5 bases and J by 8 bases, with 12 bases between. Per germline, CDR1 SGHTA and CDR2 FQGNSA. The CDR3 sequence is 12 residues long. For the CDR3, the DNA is TGTGCCAGCAGCCCCGCAAGGGTCGGCTACACCTTC. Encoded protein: CASSPARVGYTF.

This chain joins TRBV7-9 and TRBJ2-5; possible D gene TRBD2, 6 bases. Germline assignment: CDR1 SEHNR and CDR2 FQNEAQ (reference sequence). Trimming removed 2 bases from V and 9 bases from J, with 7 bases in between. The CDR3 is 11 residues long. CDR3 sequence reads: CASSLWGAQYF. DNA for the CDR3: TGTGCCAGCAGCTTATGGGGGGCCCAGTACTTC. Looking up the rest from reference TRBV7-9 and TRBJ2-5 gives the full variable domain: DTGVSQNPRHKITKRGQNVTFRCDPISEHNRLYWYRQTLGQGPEFLTYFQNEAQLEKSRLLSDRFSAERPKGSFSTLEIQRTEQGDSAMYLCASSLWGAQYFGPGTRLLVL.

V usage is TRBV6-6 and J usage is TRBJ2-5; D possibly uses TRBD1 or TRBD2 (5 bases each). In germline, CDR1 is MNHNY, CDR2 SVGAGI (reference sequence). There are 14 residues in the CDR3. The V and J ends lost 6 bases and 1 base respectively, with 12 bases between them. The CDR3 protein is CASRAGTAQETQYF. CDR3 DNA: TGTGCCAGCAGGGCCGGGACGGCCCAAGAGACCCAGTACTTC.

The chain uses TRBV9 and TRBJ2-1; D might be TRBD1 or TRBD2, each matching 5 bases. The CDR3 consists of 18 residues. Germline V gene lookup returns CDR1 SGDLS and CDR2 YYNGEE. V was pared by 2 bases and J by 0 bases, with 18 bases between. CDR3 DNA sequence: TGTGCCAGCAGCGTCACTCCGGGTGGGGGTGACTCCTACAATGAGCAGTTCTTC. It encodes CASSVTPGGGDSYNEQFF.

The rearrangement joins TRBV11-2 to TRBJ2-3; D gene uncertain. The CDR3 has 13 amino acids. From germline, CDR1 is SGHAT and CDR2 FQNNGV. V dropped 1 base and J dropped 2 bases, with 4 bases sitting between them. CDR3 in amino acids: CASSLAYTDTQYF. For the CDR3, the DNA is TGTGCCAGCAGCTTAGCCTACACAGATACGCAGTATTTT.

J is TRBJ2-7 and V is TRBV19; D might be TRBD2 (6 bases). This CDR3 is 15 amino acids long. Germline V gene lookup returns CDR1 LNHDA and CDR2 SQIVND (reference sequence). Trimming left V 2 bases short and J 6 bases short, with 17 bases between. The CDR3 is CASSINSGRGSEQYF. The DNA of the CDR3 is TGTGCCAGTAGTATAAATAGCGGACGGGGGAGCGAGCAGTACTTC.

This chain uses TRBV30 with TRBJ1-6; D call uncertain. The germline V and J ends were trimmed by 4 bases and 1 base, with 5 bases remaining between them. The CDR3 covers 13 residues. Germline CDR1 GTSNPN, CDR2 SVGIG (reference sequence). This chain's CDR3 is CAWTESYNSPLHF. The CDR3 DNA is TGTGCCTGGACCGAGTCCTATAATTCACCCCTCCACTTT.

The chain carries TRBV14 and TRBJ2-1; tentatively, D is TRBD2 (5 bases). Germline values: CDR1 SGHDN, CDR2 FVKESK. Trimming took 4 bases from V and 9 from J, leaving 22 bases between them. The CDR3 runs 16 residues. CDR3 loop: CASSPLGIGAGIEQFF. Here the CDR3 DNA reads TGTGCCAGCAGCCCCCTCGGGATAGGTGCGGGTATTGAGCAGTTCTTC.

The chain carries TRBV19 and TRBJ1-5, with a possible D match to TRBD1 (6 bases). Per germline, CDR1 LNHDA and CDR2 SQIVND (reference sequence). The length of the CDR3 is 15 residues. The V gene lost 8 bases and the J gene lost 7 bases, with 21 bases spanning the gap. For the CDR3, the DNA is TGTGCCAGTTCAACAGGGTTGGCAGGTCGGCAGCCCCAGCATTTT. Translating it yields CASSTGLAGRQPQHF. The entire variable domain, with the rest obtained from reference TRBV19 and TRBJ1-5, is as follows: DGGITQSPKYLFRKEGQNVTLSCEQNLNHDAMYWYRQDPGQGLRLIYYSQIVNDFQKGDIAEGYSVSREKKESFPLTVTSAQKNPTAFYLCASSTGLAGRQPQHFGDGTRLSIL.

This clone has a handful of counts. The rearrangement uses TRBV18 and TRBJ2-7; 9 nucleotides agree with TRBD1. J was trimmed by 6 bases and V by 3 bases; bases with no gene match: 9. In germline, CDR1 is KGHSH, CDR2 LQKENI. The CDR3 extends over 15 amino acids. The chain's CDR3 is CASSPGQGSGVEQYF. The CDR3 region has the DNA TGTGCCAGCTCACCGGGACAGGGTTCCGGGGTCGAGCAGTACTTC.

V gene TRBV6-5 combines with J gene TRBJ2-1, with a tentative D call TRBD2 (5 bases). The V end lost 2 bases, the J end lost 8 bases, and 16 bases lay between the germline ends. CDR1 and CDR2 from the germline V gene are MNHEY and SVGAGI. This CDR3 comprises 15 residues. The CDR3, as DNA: TGTGCCAGCAGTTACCTTACTAGTAATGGGGATGAGCAGTTCTTC. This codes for CASSYLTSNGDEQFF.

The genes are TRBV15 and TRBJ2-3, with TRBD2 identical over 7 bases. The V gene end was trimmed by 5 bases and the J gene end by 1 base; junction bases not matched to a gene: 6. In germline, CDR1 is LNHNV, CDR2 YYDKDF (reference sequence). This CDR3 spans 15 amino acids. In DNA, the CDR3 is TGTGCCACCAGCTTGGGAGGGCTCGGCACAGATACGCAGTATTTT. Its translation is CATSLGGLGTDTQYF.

The DNA of the CDR3 is TGTGCCAGCAGCAGTCTTCGCGGGAGTTTGGAGACCCAGTACTTC. Protein sequence: CASSSLRGSLETQYF. This rearrangement joins TRBV5-4 to TRBJ2-5, with TRBD2 matching 7 bases. With 4 bases clipped from V and 5 bases from J, the junction kept 11 bases outside the gene matches. The germline CDR1 and CDR2 sequences are SGHNT and YYREEE (reference sequence). The CDR3 is 15 amino acids.

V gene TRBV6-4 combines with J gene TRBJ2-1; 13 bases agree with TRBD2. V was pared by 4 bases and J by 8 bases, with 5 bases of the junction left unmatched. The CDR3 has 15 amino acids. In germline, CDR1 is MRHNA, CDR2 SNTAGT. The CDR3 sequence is CASSVLAGGPYEQFF. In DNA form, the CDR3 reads TGTGCCAGCAGTGTACTAGCGGGAGGGCCTTATGAGCAGTTCTTC.

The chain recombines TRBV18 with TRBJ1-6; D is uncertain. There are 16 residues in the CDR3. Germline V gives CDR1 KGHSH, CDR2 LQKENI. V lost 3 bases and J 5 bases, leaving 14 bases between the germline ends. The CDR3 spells CASSPLGGGDNSPLHF. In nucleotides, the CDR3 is TGTGCCAGCTCACCCCTAGGTGGTGGAGATAATTCACCCCTCCACTTT.

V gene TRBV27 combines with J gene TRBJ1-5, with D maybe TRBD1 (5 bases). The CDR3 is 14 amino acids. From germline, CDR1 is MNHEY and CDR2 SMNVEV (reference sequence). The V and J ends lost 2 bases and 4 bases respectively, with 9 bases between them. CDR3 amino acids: CASSLGAENQPQHF. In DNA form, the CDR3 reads TGTGCCAGCAGTTTAGGGGCCGAAAATCAGCCCCAGCATTTT.

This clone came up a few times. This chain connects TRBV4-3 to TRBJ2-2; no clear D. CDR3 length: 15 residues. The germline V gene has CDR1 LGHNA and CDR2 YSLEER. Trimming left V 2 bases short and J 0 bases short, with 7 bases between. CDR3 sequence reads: CASSQTAANTGELFF. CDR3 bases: TGCGCCAGCAGCCAAACTGCTGCGAACACCGGGGAGCTGTTTTTT.

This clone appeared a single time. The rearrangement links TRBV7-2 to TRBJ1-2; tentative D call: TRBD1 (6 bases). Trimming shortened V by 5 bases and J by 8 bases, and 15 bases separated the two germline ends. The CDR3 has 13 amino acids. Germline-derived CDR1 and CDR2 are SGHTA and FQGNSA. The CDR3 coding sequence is TGTGCCAGCAGCCTCTATTACAGGGACGGCTACACCTTC. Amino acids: CASSLYYRDGYTF. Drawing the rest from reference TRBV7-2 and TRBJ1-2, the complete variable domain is GAGVSQSPSNKVTEKGKDVELRCDPISGHTALYWYRQSLGQGLEFLIYFQGNSAPDKSGLPSDRFSAERTGGSVSTLTIQRTQQEDSAVYLCASSLYYRDGYTFGSGTRLTVV.

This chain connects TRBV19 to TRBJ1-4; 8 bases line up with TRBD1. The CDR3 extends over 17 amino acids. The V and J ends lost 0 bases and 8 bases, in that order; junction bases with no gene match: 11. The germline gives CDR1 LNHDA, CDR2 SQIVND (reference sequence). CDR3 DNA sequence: TGTGCCAGTAGTATAGATGGAACAACAGGGGGTGGGGAAAAACTGTTTTTT. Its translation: CASSIDGTTGGGEKLFF. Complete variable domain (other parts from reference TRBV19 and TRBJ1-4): DGGITQSPKYLFRKEGQNVTLSCEQNLNHDAMYWYRQDPGQGLRLIYYSQIVNDFQKGDIAEGYSVSREKKESFPLTVTSAQKNPTAFYLCASSIDGTTGGGEKLFFGSGTQLSVL.